These T cell receptor beta chains were read from a single sample in a study of tumor and adjacent non-tumor tissue in lung cancer. TCRdb analysed the multiplex PCR reads with MiXCR anew, one entry per CDR3 protein. The sample yields about 200,000 distinct CDR3 sequences, about 76% seen once. Specimen: lung tumor tissue. Every receptor here comes from a man in his 60s with non-small cell lung cancer. Each CDR3 is given with its conserved first and last residue. The D gene is left open where the match is weak. Clone size is not always given. Where it is, it says once, few, many or a class for expanded clones.

clone_size	d_call	j_call	v_call	cdr3_nt	cdr3_aa
few	NA	TRBJ2-7	TRBV5-6	TGTGCCAGCAGCCTTGTGGACTTGCTAACGGGCGAGCAGTACTTC	CASSLVDLLTGEQYF
NA	NA	TRBJ2-5	TRBV5-5	TGTGCCAGCAACTTCATTGGGGGCTCCGCGGAGACCCAGTACTTC	CASNFIGGSAETQYF
NA	NA	TRBJ2-7	TRBV19	TGTGCCAGTAGTAGGGTGGACACCTACTACGAGCAGTACTTC	CASSRVDTYYEQYF
few	TRBD1	TRBJ1-1	TRBV5-8	TGTGCCAGCAGCTTGAGCGTGGGACAGTATGTTTTCTTT	CASSLSVGQYVFF
NA	NA	TRBJ2-5	TRBV11-2	TGTGTCAGCGGCAAGGGCTCGGGGGAGACCCAGTACTTC	CVSGKGSGETQYF
NA	TRBD2	TRBJ2-7	TRBV6-2/TRBV6-3	TGTGTCAGCAGTTACGGGACTAGCGTTTCCTACGAGCAGTATTTC	CVSSYGTSVSYEQYF
few	NA	TRBJ2-6	TRBV20-1	TGCAGTGCCATACCGACACTCAGCTCTGGGGCCAACGTCCTGACTTTC	CSAIPTLSSGANVLTF
NA	NA	TRBJ2-3	TRBV7-2	TGTGCCAGCAGCTCCGGACAGGCGGGATTTGCAGATACGCAGTATTTT	CASSSGQAGFADTQYF
NA	TRBD2	TRBJ2-1	TRBV12-3/TRBV12-4	TGTGCCAGCACCTGGGAGGGCGAGCAGTTCTTC	CASTWEGEQFF
few	NA	TRBJ2-1	TRBV12-3/TRBV12-4	TGTGCCAGCAGTGCCGGGTCTGTGGGCCGCTACAATGAGCAGTTCTTC	CASSAGSVGRYNEQFF
NA	NA	TRBJ2-3	TRBV11-2	TGTGCCAGCAGCTTAGTGGGTGGGCGCGGGGGCAATCAAACAGATACGCACTATTTT	CASSLVGGRGGNQTDTHYF
NA	NA	TRBJ1-1	TRBV29-1	TGCAGCGTTATGCCAAACACTGAAGCTTTCTTT	CSVMPNTEAFF
NA	TRBD1	TRBJ1-5	TRBV6-1	TGTGCCAGCATGGAGACAGGGGGTAGCAATCAGCCCCAGCATTTT	CASMETGGSNQPQHF
NA	TRBD2	TRBJ2-7	TRBV14	TGTGCCAGCAGCCAAGGTGTTCCCGTGCTAGCGGTGATCTACGAGCAGTACTTC	CASSQGVPVLAVIYEQYF
few	TRBD1	TRBJ2-2	TRBV6-1	TGTGTCAGCAGCAATGGACAGGGGAACACCGGGGAGCTGTTTTTT	CVSSNGQGNTGELFF
NA	NA	TRBJ2-5	TRBV11-2	TGTGCCAGAAGCCGGGGAACGGGAGATACCCAGTACTTC	CARSRGTGDTQYF
many	NA	TRBJ1-1	TRBV20-1	TGCAGTGCGTCGGGTTACGAGAACACTGAAGCTTTCTTT	CSASGYENTEAFF
NA	NA	TRBJ2-2	TRBV12-3/TRBV12-4	TGTGCCAACAGTCCCCGACTAGGAAGCGTCATAACCGGGGAGCTGTTTTTT	CANSPRLGSVITGELFF
few	NA	TRBJ2-3	TRBV11-3	TGTGCCAGCAGCCGGGGGCGGGTGGGCACAGGTACGCAGTATTTT	CASSRGRVGTGTQYF